A selection of T cell receptor beta chains follows, all from one sample in a study of T-cell reconstitution after alpha-beta-depleted transplantation in children. TCRdb passed the PCR reads through MiXCR, listing each CDR3 protein once. The sample carries a few hundred thousand distinct CDR3 sequences, about an eighth recorded once. Sequenced here: PBMCs, mostly from graft donor cells, sampled 360 days after TCRalphabeta/CD19-depleted stem cell transplant. The receptors derive from a male patient younger than 18 who had a stem cell transplant for acute myeloid leukemia, so the T cells may come from the graft donor. Each CDR3 is given with its conserved first and last residue. The order of the fields is CDR3 protein, CDR3 DNA, D gene, J gene, clone size, V gene. A D gene is named only where the DNA matches it firmly. Clone size is stated in some rows and not others, as once, few, many or a class when expanded.

CDR3: CASSYYRGNEQFF
DNA: TGTGCCAGCAGTTATTACAGGGGCAATGAGCAGTTCTTC
D: TRBD1
J: TRBJ2-1
size: many
V: TRBV27

CDR3: CSVEMLAGTGEQYF
DNA: TGCAGCGTTGAAATGCTAGCGGGGACGGGTGAGCAGTACTTC
D: TRBD2
J: TRBJ2-7
size: many
V: TRBV29-1

CDR3: CASKPGQGTDTQYF
DNA: TGTGCCAGCAAACCGGGACAAGGCACAGATACGCAGTATTTT
D: -
J: TRBJ2-3
size: -
V: TRBV2

CDR3: CASSFRGWTKNIQYF
DNA: TGTGCCAGCAGTTTCCGGGGGTGGACCAAAAACATTCAGTACTTC
D: -
J: TRBJ2-4
size: many
V: TRBV12-3/TRBV12-4

CDR3: CASRDTDRGVLSGANVLTF
DNA: TGTGCCAGCAGAGACACGGACAGGGGGGTCCTCTCTGGGGCCAACGTCCTGACTTTC
D: TRBD1
J: TRBJ2-6
size: -
V: TRBV2

CDR3: CASSIRAERYEQYF
DNA: TGTGCCAGTAGTATTAGGGCAGAGCGCTACGAGCAGTACTTC
D: -
J: TRBJ2-7
size: many
V: TRBV19

CDR3: CASSVDQGRTEAFF
DNA: TGTGCCAGCAGCGTAGACCAGGGTCGGACTGAAGCTTTCTTT
D: -
J: TRBJ1-1
size: few
V: TRBV9

CDR3: CASGIQTGNIQYF
DNA: TGTGCCAGCGGTATTCAGACAGGAAACATTCAGTACTTC
D: -
J: TRBJ2-4
size: few
V: TRBV27

CDR3: CASSPSAPYNEQFF
DNA: TGTGCCAGCAGTCCCTCCGCACCCTACAATGAGCAGTTCTTC
D: -
J: TRBJ2-1
size: -
V: TRBV7-3

CDR3: CSSGTRTDTQYF
DNA: TGCAGTTCTGGGACTCGCACAGATACGCAGTATTTT
D: -
J: TRBJ2-3
size: many
V: TRBV20-1

CDR3: CAWSVNPSTQYF
DNA: TGTGCCTGGAGTGTAAATCCTAGTACGCAGTATTTT
D: -
J: TRBJ2-3
size: few
V: TRBV30

CDR3: CATSRRKLGGDTQYF
DNA: TGTGCCACCAGCAGACGCAAACTAGGGGGAGATACGCAGTATTTT
D: -
J: TRBJ2-3
size: few
V: TRBV15

CDR3: CASSLRTGANSPLHF
DNA: TGTGCCAGCAGTCTCAGGACGGGGGCGAATTCACCCCTCCACTTT
D: -
J: TRBJ1-6
size: -
V: TRBV6-4

CDR3: CASSFRGGVAEAFF
DNA: TGTGCCAGCAGCTTTAGAGGGGGTGTAGCTGAAGCTTTCTTT
D: -
J: TRBJ1-1
size: few
V: TRBV7-6